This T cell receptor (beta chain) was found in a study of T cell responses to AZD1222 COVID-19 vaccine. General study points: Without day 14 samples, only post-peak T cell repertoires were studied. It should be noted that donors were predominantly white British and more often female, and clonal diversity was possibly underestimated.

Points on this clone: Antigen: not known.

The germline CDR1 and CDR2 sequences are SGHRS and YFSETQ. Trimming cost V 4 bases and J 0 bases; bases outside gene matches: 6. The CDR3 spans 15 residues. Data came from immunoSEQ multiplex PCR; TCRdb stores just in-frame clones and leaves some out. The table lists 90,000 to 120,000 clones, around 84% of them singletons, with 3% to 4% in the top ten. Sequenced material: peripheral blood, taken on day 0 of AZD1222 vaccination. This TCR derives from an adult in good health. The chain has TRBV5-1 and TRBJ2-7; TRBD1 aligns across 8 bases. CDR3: CASSPSGTGSYEQYF. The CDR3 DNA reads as TGCGCCAGCAGCCCTTCCGGGACAGGCTCCTACGAGCAGTACTTC. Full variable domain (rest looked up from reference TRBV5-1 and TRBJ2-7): KAGVTQTPRYLIKTRGQQVTLSCSPISGHRSVSWYQQTPGQGLQFLFEYFSETQRNKGNFPGRFSGRQFSNSRSEMNVSTLELGDSALYLCASSPSGTGSYEQYFGPGTRLTVT.